A selection of T cell receptor beta chains follows, all from one sample in a study of blood T cell repertoires in COVID-19. Sequencing was performed with immunoSEQ multiplex PCR; in TCRdb, only in-frame clones are kept and a portion is missing. In the table there are roughly 240,000 clones, approximately 85% of which are singletons. Sequencing was performed on peripheral blood. These receptors were collected from a woman aged 70-85 years with acute or convalescent COVID-19. Both conserved end residues are part of each CDR3. A D gene is named only where the DNA matches it firmly. Rows give clone size only sometimes, using once, few, many, or a class for an expanded clone.

D gene: NA
clone size: once
V gene: TRBV25-1
J gene: TRBJ1-6
CDR3 DNA: TGTGCCAGCAGTGAATATGGGCATCAGGGCAATTCACCCCTCCACTTT
CDR3 protein: CASSEYGHQGNSPLHF

D gene: TRBD1
clone size: NA
V gene: TRBV7-2
J gene: TRBJ1-6
CDR3 DNA: TGTGCCAGCAGCTTAGTGACAGGGGTGAATAATTCACCCCTCCACTTT
CDR3 protein: CASSLVTGVNNSPLHF

D gene: TRBD1
clone size: NA
V gene: TRBV28
J gene: TRBJ2-5
CDR3 DNA: TGTGCCAGCACTAAGACAGGGGGCGTAGGGGAGACCCAGTACTTC
CDR3 protein: CASTKTGGVGETQYF

D gene: NA
clone size: NA
V gene: TRBV28
J gene: TRBJ2-2
CDR3 DNA: TGTGCCAGCAGCCGACAGAAGCTGTTTTTT
CDR3 protein: CASSRQKLFF

D gene: NA
clone size: NA
V gene: TRBV19
J gene: TRBJ1-1
CDR3 DNA: TGTGCCAGTAGGGCCGACAGATTGAACACTGAAGCTTTCTTT
CDR3 protein: CASRADRLNTEAFF

D gene: NA
clone size: once
V gene: TRBV6-2/TRBV6-3
J gene: TRBJ1-1
CDR3 DNA: TGTGCCAGCAGTTACGGTTGGCAGCGTGAAGCTTTCTTT
CDR3 protein: CASSYGWQREAFF

D gene: TRBD1
clone size: NA
V gene: TRBV19
J gene: TRBJ1-1
CDR3 DNA: TGTGCCAGTAGTAGCAGAGACAGGGGACGGATGAACACTGAAGCTTTCTTT
CDR3 protein: CASSSRDRGRMNTEAFF

D gene: TRBD1
clone size: NA
V gene: TRBV5-1
J gene: TRBJ2-1
CDR3 DNA: TGCGCCAGCAGCCCCTCCGGGACAGGGGCTTACAATGAGCAGTTCTTC
CDR3 protein: CASSPSGTGAYNEQFF

D gene: TRBD1
clone size: NA
V gene: TRBV7-6
J gene: TRBJ2-2
CDR3 DNA: TGTGCCAGCAGCTTAATTGGACAGGGTGGGTCCGGGGAGCTGTTTTTT
CDR3 protein: CASSLIGQGGSGELFF

D gene: NA
clone size: NA
V gene: TRBV3-1/TRBV3-2
J gene: TRBJ1-5
CDR3 DNA: TGTGCCAGCAGCCTGGCTGGGACTGACGGCCAGCCCCAGCATTTT
CDR3 protein: CASSLAGTDGQPQHF

D gene: NA
clone size: NA
V gene: TRBV19
J gene: TRBJ1-2
CDR3 DNA: TGTGCCAGTGGGTATTCTATACAGGGTCGTGGGGAAAATGGCTACACCTTC
CDR3 protein: CASGYSIQGRGENGYTF

D gene: TRBD1
clone size: NA
V gene: TRBV3-1/TRBV3-2
J gene: TRBJ1-5
CDR3 DNA: TGTGCCAGCAGCCTAGGGGGCAGGGGTCAGCCCCAGCATTTT
CDR3 protein: CASSLGGRGQPQHF

D gene: TRBD1
clone size: NA
V gene: TRBV6-5
J gene: TRBJ2-3
CDR3 DNA: TGTGCCAGCAGTTTGACAGGGGCAAAGACGCAGTATTTT
CDR3 protein: CASSLTGAKTQYF

D gene: NA
clone size: NA
V gene: TRBV19
J gene: TRBJ1-1
CDR3 DNA: TGTGCCAGTAGCCGAGGTTATGTACTGAACACTGAAGCTTTCTTT
CDR3 protein: CASSRGYVLNTEAFF

D gene: NA
clone size: NA
V gene: TRBV7-9
J gene: TRBJ1-6
CDR3 DNA: TGTGCCAGCAGCCCGGAGGGAAATTCACCCCTCCACTTT
CDR3 protein: CASSPEGNSPLHF

D gene: NA
clone size: NA
V gene: TRBV30
J gene: TRBJ1-3
CDR3 DNA: TGTGCCTGGAGTTTCGGGACATCGGGAAACACCATATATTTT
CDR3 protein: CAWSFGTSGNTIYF

D gene: NA
clone size: NA
V gene: TRBV19
J gene: TRBJ2-7
CDR3 DNA: TGTGCCAGTAGTCCCTCAAACAGGTTAGGAGACGAGCAGTACTTC
CDR3 protein: CASSPSNRLGDEQYF

D gene: TRBD2
clone size: NA
V gene: TRBV7-2
J gene: TRBJ2-1
CDR3 DNA: TGTGCCAGCAGCCAAAGCGGGGGTCCCTCCTACAATGAGCAGTTCTTC
CDR3 protein: CASSQSGGPSYNEQFF

D gene: NA
clone size: few
V gene: TRBV6-5
J gene: TRBJ1-1
CDR3 DNA: TGTGCCAGCAGTTACTCGTCGGACAGAGCTTTCTTT
CDR3 protein: CASSYSSDRAFF

D gene: NA
clone size: NA
V gene: TRBV19
J gene: TRBJ1-3
CDR3 DNA: TGTGCCAGCCCCCCGCGCTCTGGAAACACCATATATTTT
CDR3 protein: CASPPRSGNTIYF

D gene: NA
clone size: NA
V gene: TRBV1
J gene: TRBJ2-3
CDR3 DNA: TGCACCAGCAGCCAACGTTTGCGAGGTAAGAGCACAGATACGCAGTATTTT
CDR3 protein: CTSSQRLRGKSTDTQYF

D gene: NA
clone size: NA
V gene: TRBV6-1
J gene: TRBJ2-7
CDR3 DNA: TGTGCCAGCAGTGAAAATCCAGGGAACTACGAGCAGTACTTC
CDR3 protein: CASSENPGNYEQYF

D gene: TRBD1
clone size: NA
V gene: TRBV7-2
J gene: TRBJ1-6
CDR3 DNA: TGTGCCAGCAGCTTCGGACAGGGGCGATCACCCCTCCACTTT
CDR3 protein: CASSFGQGRSPLHF

D gene: TRBD1
clone size: once
V gene: TRBV7-9
J gene: TRBJ1-5
CDR3 DNA: TGTGCCAGCAGCCCAGGGGGCTACGATCAGCCCCAGCATTTT
CDR3 protein: CASSPGGYDQPQHF

D gene: NA
clone size: NA
V gene: TRBV11-3
J gene: TRBJ2-1
CDR3 DNA: TGTGCCAGCAGCCTACGTTATCCTTACAATGAGCAGTTCTTC
CDR3 protein: CASSLRYPYNEQFF

D gene: TRBD1
clone size: NA
V gene: TRBV28
J gene: TRBJ1-1
CDR3 DNA: TGTGCCAGCAGTGAGCCGGGACAGCTGAGGAACACTGAAGCTTTCTTT
CDR3 protein: CASSEPGQLRNTEAFF